This entry lists 22 T cell receptor beta chains sequenced from one sample in a study of blood T cell repertoires in COVID-19. Assay: immunoSEQ multiplex PCR; the TCRdb copy retains only in-frame clones and omits some. The data hold 120,000 or so clones, with 88% observed a single time. The sequencing input was peripheral blood. These receptor sequences come from a human donor in a cohort sampled during active COVID-19.

This chain links TRBV6-2 or TRBV6-3 with TRBJ1-2; D is uncertain. This CDR3 is built from 12 residues. The ends were cut back, 6 bases at V and 8 bases at J, with 13 bases in the middle. Germline V CDR1 and CDR2: MNHEY, SVGEGT. The CDR3 reads CASSPGLMGYTF. Here the CDR3 DNA reads TGTGCCAGCAGCCCAGGACTTATGGGCTACACCTTC.

V usage is TRBV18 and J usage is TRBJ1-3; tentatively, D is TRBD1 (5 bases). The CDR3 covers 14 residues. Trimming took 6 bases from V and 0 from J, leaving 9 bases between them. Germline CDR1 KGHSH, CDR2 LQKENI. The chain's CDR3 is CASSGGASGNTIYF. DNA for the CDR3: TGTGCCAGCTCCGGGGGAGCCTCTGGAAACACCATATATTTT.

V gene TRBV7-8 combines with J gene TRBJ2-3; D is undetermined. Trimming took off 2 bases at V and 0 bases at J, with 9 bases between the two ends. CDR3 length: 15 amino acids. Germline loops: CDR1 SGHVS, CDR2 FQNEAQ. The chain's CDR3 is CASSLLGSSTDTQYF. DNA of the CDR3: TGTGCCAGCAGCTTACTTGGCAGTAGCACAGATACGCAGTATTTT.

The V call is TRBV13, the J call TRBJ1-1; unclear D gene. This CDR3 spans 12 amino acids. With 2 bases removed from V and 5 bases from J, the gap between germline ends came to 6 bases. Per germline, CDR1 PRHDT and CDR2 FYEKMQ (reference sequence). CDR3 amino acids: CASSLQRTEAFF. CDR3 nucleotides: TGTGCCAGCAGCTTACAGAGGACTGAAGCTTTCTTT. Supplemented by reference TRBV13 and TRBJ1-1, the full variable domain reads AAGVIQSPRHLIKEKRETATLKCYPIPRHDTVYWYQQGPGQDPQFLISFYEKMQSDKGSIPDRFSAQQFSDYHSELNMSSLELGDSALYFCASSLQRTEAFFGQGTRLTVV.

This rearrangement joins TRBV15 to TRBJ2-5, with D maybe TRBD1 (5 bases). The CDR3 spans 14 residues. Germline values: CDR1 LNHNV, CDR2 YYDKDF (reference sequence). Deletions cut 8 bases from V and 5 bases from J, with 18 bases between. The CDR3 DNA reads as TGTGCCACCCGAGCGACAGTGACCGCCGAGACCCAGTACTTC. This encodes CATRATVTAETQYF.

The chain is built from TRBV6-5 and TRBJ1-2, with 7 bases identical to TRBD1. J gave up 8 bases and V 5 bases, and 14 bases lay outside the gene matches. Germline loops: CDR1 MNHEY, CDR2 SVGAGI. This CDR3 has 15 residues. The CDR3 DNA follows: TGTGCCAGCAGTAATAGCGAAGGGGGCTCCCGGGGCTACACCTTC. Its translation is CASSNSEGGSRGYTF.

V and J are TRBV28 and TRBJ1-6; D may be TRBD1 (6 bases). Germline CDR1 and CDR2: MDHEN and SYDVKM. The CDR3 has 17 residues. The V and J ends lost 0 bases and 9 bases respectively, with 18 bases between them. CDR3 region: CASSLWAGGHRVSPLHF. The CDR3 nucleotides read TGTGCCAGCAGTTTATGGGCGGGGGGCCATAGGGTTTCACCCCTCCACTTT.

The CDR3, as DNA: TGTGCCTGGAGTGTGGCAGGCCGAGCAGGGGAGCCCCAGCATTTT. As protein: CAWSVAGRAGEPQHF. The rearrangement uses TRBV30 and TRBJ1-5; TRBD1 is a possible D gene (6 bases). V was trimmed by 0 bases and J by 8 bases, leaving 17 bases between them. The CDR3 contains 15 residues. The V gene's germline CDR1 is GTSNPN and CDR2 SVGIG (reference sequence).

The gene calls are TRBV6-6 and TRBJ2-7; 10 nucleotides match TRBD2. This CDR3 is built from 13 residues. Germline V CDR1 and CDR2: MNHNY, SVGAGI (reference sequence). The V and J ends lost 4 bases and 4 bases, in that order; junction bases with no gene match: 1. The CDR3 spells CASSSTSGYEQYF. CDR3 DNA: TGTGCCAGCAGTTCGACTAGCGGGTACGAGCAGTACTTC.

This chain uses TRBV13 with TRBJ2-5; 8 positions match TRBD2. Germline lookup yields CDR1 PRHDT and CDR2 FYEKMQ (reference sequence). The trim removed 1 base at V and 5 bases at J, leaving 6 bases unmatched. The CDR3 runs to 15 residues. Here the CDR3 reads CASSLAGGTWETQYF. In DNA, the CDR3 is TGTGCCAGCAGCTTAGCGGGGGGGACCTGGGAGACCCAGTACTTC. The full variable domain, completed using reference TRBV13 and TRBJ2-5, is AAGVIQSPRHLIKEKRETATLKCYPIPRHDTVYWYQQGPGQDPQFLISFYEKMQSDKGSIPDRFSAQQFSDYHSELNMSSLELGDSALYFCASSLAGGTWETQYFGPGTRLLVL.

This sequence joins TRBV11-1 and TRBJ2-1, with D maybe TRBD2 (6 bases). V lost 3 bases to trimming and J lost 6 bases, with 18 bases between them. The CDR3 has 16 amino acids. Germline V gene sequence: CDR1 SGHAT, CDR2 FQDESV (reference sequence). The DNA for the CDR3 is TGTGCCAGCAGCTTTCTAGACCTAGCGTTTGGCAATGAGCAGTTCTTC. Amino acids: CASSFLDLAFGNEQFF.

V and J are TRBV3-1 (or the pseudogene TRBV3-2) and TRBJ2-7; TRBD1 matches 9 bases. V lost 4 bases and J lost 0; bases outside the gene matches: 10. Germline V lookup: CDR1 LGHDT, CDR2 YNNKEL (reference sequence). The CDR3 runs 17 residues. In DNA, the CDR3 is TGTGCCAGCAGCCTAAGTGGACAGGGGCGCAGCTCCTACGAGCAGTACTTC. This translates into CASSLSGQGRSSYEQYF.

The V and J genes are TRBV5-4 and TRBJ1-2; D is ambiguous. This CDR3 has 14 amino acids. Germline loops: CDR1 SGHNT, CDR2 YYREEE (reference sequence). Trimming removed 6 bases at V and 2 bases at J, with 14 bases between. The CDR3 sequence: CASTRGRENYGYTF. In DNA, the CDR3 is TGTGCCAGCACCCGAGGCCGGGAAAACTATGGCTACACCTTC.

The chain uses TRBV4-1 and TRBJ1-2; D is uncertain. With 0 bases removed from V and 4 bases from J, the gap between germline ends came to 12 bases. This CDR3 has 15 residues. Germline values: CDR1 MGHRA, CDR2 YSYEKL. CDR3 nucleotide sequence: TGCGCCAGCAGCCAAGATAGAGCTACGATCTATGGCTACACCTTC. It specifies CASSQDRATIYGYTF.

The genes are TRBV10-2 and TRBJ2-5; 8 bases are shared with TRBD2. CDR3 size: 13 residues. Germline-derived CDR1 and CDR2 are WSHSY and SAAADI. With 8 bases clipped from V and 0 bases from J, the junction kept 2 bases outside the gene matches. The CDR3 DNA sequence: TGCGCCAGCGCGGGGGGACACCAAGAGACCCAGTACTTC. Translated, it gives CASAGGHQETQYF.

The chain has TRBV6-5 and TRBJ2-2; 8 bases are a match to TRBD1. The CDR3 runs to 13 residues. CDR1 is MNHEY, CDR2 SVGAGI, per germline. J gave up 6 bases and V 6 bases, and 3 bases lay outside the gene matches. CDR3 protein: CASSKQGAGELFF. Here the CDR3 DNA reads TGTGCCAGCAGCAAACAGGGGGCCGGGGAGCTGTTTTTT.

This chain connects TRBV7-9 to TRBJ2-5; D may be TRBD2 (5 bases). The V and J ends lost 6 bases and 5 bases respectively, with 13 bases between them. This CDR3 is built from 13 residues. Germline-derived CDR1 and CDR2 are SEHNR and FQNEAQ (reference sequence). CDR3 region: CASRGLVRETQYF. The DNA for the CDR3 is TGTGCCAGCAGAGGACTCGTAAGGGAGACCCAGTACTTC.

This chain connects TRBV7-2 to TRBJ1-2; D call uncertain. This CDR3 has 13 residues. Between the trimmed V and J ends, which lost 4 bases and 0 bases, there was a span of 6 bases. The germline V gene has CDR1 SGHTA and CDR2 FQGNSA. This chain's CDR3 is CASSSGPNYGYTF. CDR3 in DNA: TGTGCCAGCAGCTCCGGTCCTAACTATGGCTACACCTTC.

This rearrangement joins TRBV13 to TRBJ2-7, with TRBD2 as a possible D gene (5 bases). The CDR3 spans 13 residues. The germline V gene encodes CDR1 PRHDT and CDR2 FYEKMQ (reference sequence). V dropped 2 bases and J dropped 6 bases, with 11 bases sitting between them. CDR3 region: CASSLWNRGEQYF. In DNA, the CDR3 is TGTGCCAGCAGCTTATGGAACCGGGGCGAGCAGTACTTC.

The chain carries TRBV4-2 and TRBJ1-2, with D perhaps matching TRBD1 (5 bases). CDR1 and CDR2 (germline): LGHNA, YNFKEQ. The CDR3 totals 17 residues. The germline V and J ends were trimmed by 0 bases and 3 bases, with 17 bases remaining between them. Here the CDR3 DNA reads TGTGCCAGCAGCCAAGAGAAGCGCAGGGCCACGGACTATGGCTACACCTTC. This sequence encodes CASSQEKRRATDYGYTF.

The chain joins TRBV11-2 to TRBJ2-3, with TRBD1 matching over 12 bases. CDR3 size: 16 residues. The J segment lost 2 bases and the V segment lost 5 bases, leaving 5 bases of the junction unmatched. Germline V CDR1 and CDR2: SGHAT, FQNNGV. CDR3 coding DNA: TGTGCCAGCAGCCCTTTGGGACAGGGGGCCACAGATACGCAGTATTTT. Protein sequence: CASSPLGQGATDTQYF.

This chain connects TRBV28 to TRBJ2-6; weak D call: TRBD1 (6 bases). Germline assignment: CDR1 MDHEN and CDR2 SYDVKM. V lost 6 bases to trimming and J lost 0 bases, with 18 bases between them. CDR3 length: 18 residues. The CDR3 loop is CASRTIQGFVSGANVLTF. Here the CDR3 DNA reads TGTGCCAGCAGAACCATACAGGGTTTCGTCTCTGGGGCCAACGTCCTGACTTTC.